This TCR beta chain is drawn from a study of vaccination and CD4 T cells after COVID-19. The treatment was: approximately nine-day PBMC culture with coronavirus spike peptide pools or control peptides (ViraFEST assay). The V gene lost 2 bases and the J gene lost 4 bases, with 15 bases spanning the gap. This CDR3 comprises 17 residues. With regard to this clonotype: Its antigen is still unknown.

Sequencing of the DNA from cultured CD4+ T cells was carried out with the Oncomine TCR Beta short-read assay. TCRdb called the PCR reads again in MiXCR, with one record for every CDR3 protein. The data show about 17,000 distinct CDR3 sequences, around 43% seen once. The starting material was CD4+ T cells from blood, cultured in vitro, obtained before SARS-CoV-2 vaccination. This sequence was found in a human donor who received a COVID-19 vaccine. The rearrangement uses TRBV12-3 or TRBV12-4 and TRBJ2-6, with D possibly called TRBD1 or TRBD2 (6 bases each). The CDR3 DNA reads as TGTGCCAGCAGTTTACTATCGGGGGCTCCCGGGGCCAACGTCCTGACTTTC. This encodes CASSLLSGAPGANVLTF.